These 2 T cell receptor beta chains came from one sample sequenced in a study of CD8 T cells in Susac syndrome. After extraction with the RNeasy kit, 0.5 to 1 ug of the RNA was reverse transcribed using random hexamers. TCRdb independently ran MiXCR on the immunoSEQ multiplex PCR reads; one entry per CDR3 protein. The sample lists 250,000 to 300,000 distinct CDR3 sequences, more than 75% occurring once. The sequencing input was CD8+ T cells from PBMCs. The receptors derive from a human donor with multiple sclerosis.

This chain uses TRBV29-1 with TRBJ2-7; no clear D. Germline CDR1 reads SQVTM; CDR2 reads ANQGSEA. The V end was cut by 4 bases, the J end by 6 bases, with 16 bases between. The CDR3 is made up of 13 amino acids. CDR3 nucleotide sequence: TGCAGCGTTGGGCTCGGCCTTTACCTCGAGCAGTACTTC. Protein sequence: CSVGLGLYLEQYF.

The chain recombines TRBV27 with TRBJ1-1, with 7 bases that match TRBD1. Germline trimming cut 6 bases from V and 1 base from J; bases unmatched to any gene: 5. Looked up from germline, CDR1 is MNHEY and CDR2 is SMNVEV (reference sequence). CDR3 length: 14 amino acids. The CDR3 DNA is TGTGCCAGCAGACTAACAGGGGCGAACACTGAAGCTTTCTTT. It encodes CASRLTGANTEAFF.